Each of the 22 T cell receptor beta chains below was sequenced from the same sample in a study of cytomegalovirus exposure and HLA in healthy donors. The PCR used 60 Vbeta and 13 Jbeta primers. Profiling relied on immunoSEQ multiplex PCR, and the TCRdb table lists in-frame clones only, not all of them. This sample has roughly 56,000 clones; around 72% occur once, and the top ten carry 45% to 60%. The sequencing input was PBMCs. The receptor set was obtained from a man aged 50-60 years in good health and CMV-seropositive.

The chain couples TRBV6-6 to TRBJ2-6; possible D gene TRBD1, 5 bases. Trimming shortened V by 4 bases and J by 2 bases, and 6 bases separated the two germline ends. Germline-derived CDR1 and CDR2 are MNHNY and SVGAGI (reference sequence). The CDR3 covers 14 residues. DNA for the CDR3: TGTGCCAGCAGTTCAGGGACTGGGGCCAACGTCCTGACTTTC. Translating gives CASSSGTGANVLTF.

V and J are TRBV21-1 and TRBJ2-5; the table's D call, TRBD1, has no DNA check behind it. TRBV21-1 is assigned pseudogene status. The CDR3 has 20 residues. CDR3 protein: CASSISPGQGLREGLETQYF. The CDR3 nucleotides are TGTGCCAGCAGCATCTCCCCGGGACAGGGTTTGAGGGAGGGATTGGAGACCCAGTACTTC.

This clone was observed a few times. V usage is TRBV19 and J usage is TRBJ1-5, with 9 bases fitting TRBD1. The CDR3 has 14 residues. The J segment lost 3 bases and the V segment lost 7 bases, leaving 4 bases of the junction unmatched. Germline V gene sequence: CDR1 LNHDA, CDR2 SQIVND (reference sequence). CDR3: CASTDRGHNQPQHF. DNA of the CDR3: TGTGCCAGTACGGACAGGGGTCACAATCAGCCCCAGCATTTT.

The chain is built from TRBV7-9 and TRBJ2-7, with 9 nucleotides matching TRBD1. Germline CDR1 and CDR2: SEHNR and FQNEAQ (reference sequence). This CDR3 has 14 residues. Trimming at V came to 5 bases and at J to 3 bases, leaving 5 bases not matched to a gene. The CDR3 is CASSPRDRDYEQYF. The CDR3 DNA follows: TGTGCCAGCAGCCCCCGGGACAGGGACTACGAGCAGTACTTC.

In this sample, this clone turned up once. The V gene is TRBV6-4, the J gene TRBJ2-2; tentative D call: TRBD1 (6 bases). Between the trimmed V and J ends, which lost 3 bases and 5 bases, there was a span of 10 bases. The CDR3 runs to 14 residues. CDR1 is MRHNA, CDR2 SNTAGT, per germline. DNA for the CDR3: TGTGCCAGCAGTGAACAGGGTAAAACCGGGGAGCTGTTTTTT. The encoded protein is CASSEQGKTGELFF.

The chain employs TRBV4-1 and TRBJ2-5; a possible D gene is TRBD1 (6 bases). The length of the CDR3 is 18 residues. Germline V gene data show CDR1 as MGHRA and CDR2 as YSYEKL. V was cut by 4 bases and J by 0 bases, with 21 bases left in between. In nucleotides, the CDR3 is TGCGCCAGCAGCCCACCTTTGGGGGCAGGGGTCCACCAAGAGACCCAGTACTTC. Translating it yields CASSPPLGAGVHQETQYF.

This chain connects TRBV19 to TRBJ1-2; maybe TRBD1 (6 bases). The CDR3 runs 13 residues. Germline V lookup: CDR1 LNHDA, CDR2 SQIVND (reference sequence). V lost 11 bases and J lost 0, with 13 bases in between. The CDR3 reads CAARDTPNYGYTF. The DNA of the CDR3 is TGTGCCGCCCGGGACACACCTAACTATGGCTACACCTTC.

This clone has a handful of counts. The chain combines TRBV6-5 with TRBJ2-2, with 10 bases aligning to TRBD2. Germline loops: CDR1 MNHEY, CDR2 SVGAGI. Trimming removed 2 bases from V and 7 bases from J; junction bases left unmatched: 4. There are 15 residues in the CDR3. This CDR3 is CASSYSGRAYGELFF. The CDR3 DNA sequence: TGTGCCAGCAGTTACAGCGGGAGGGCCTACGGGGAGCTGTTTTTT.

The chain has TRBV6-1 and TRBJ2-7; TRBD2 agrees at 11 bases. The germline CDR1 and CDR2 sequences are MNHNS and SASEGT. V lost 8 bases to trimming and J lost 0 bases; unmatched junction nucleotides: 3. The CDR3 totals 14 residues. The CDR3 DNA reads as TGTGCCAGCGGACTAGCGGGCGTCTCCTACGAGCAGTACTTC. This translates into CASGLAGVSYEQYF.

The chain carries TRBV7-9 and TRBJ2-3, with a tentative D call TRBD1 (5 bases). CDR1 is SEHNR, CDR2 FQNEAQ, per germline (reference sequence). The V and J ends lost 3 bases and 2 bases respectively, with 12 bases between them. The length of the CDR3 is 15 residues. CDR3 bases: TGTGCCAGCAGCTTGGACACAGGTTACACAGATACGCAGTATTTT. It yields the protein CASSLDTGYTDTQYF. The full variable domain, completed using reference TRBV7-9 and TRBJ2-3, is DTGVSQNPRHKITKRGQNVTFRCDPISEHNRLYWYRQTLGQGPEFLTYFQNEAQLEKSRLLSDRFSAERPKGSFSTLEIQRTEQGDSAMYLCASSLDTGYTDTQYFGPGTRLTVL.

V and J are TRBV6-6 and TRBJ2-3, with 11 bases aligning to TRBD2. The germline V gene encodes CDR1 MNHNY and CDR2 SVGAGI (reference sequence). The CDR3 runs to 15 residues. The V and J ends lost 5 bases and 3 bases, in that order; junction bases with no gene match: 4. CDR3 loop: CASSGSGGGTDTQYF. DNA of the CDR3: TGTGCCAGCAGTGGTAGCGGGGGGGGAACAGATACGCAGTATTTT.

The chain joins TRBV18 to TRBJ2-6; TRBD1 matches at 9 bases. CDR3 size: 17 residues. In germline, CDR1 is KGHSH, CDR2 LQKENI. J lost 2 bases, V lost 3 bases, and 5 bases had no gene match. For the CDR3, the DNA is TGTGCCAGCTCACCGTTACAGGGGGCGCCTGGGGCCAACGTCCTGACTTTC. This codes for CASSPLQGAPGANVLTF. The whole variable domain, remainder taken from reference TRBV18 and TRBJ2-6, is NAGVMQNPRHLVRRRGQEARLRCSPMKGHSHVYWYRQLPEEGLKFMVYLQKENIIDESGMPKERFSAEFPKEGPSILRIQQVVRGDSAAYFCASSPLQGAPGANVLTFGAGSRLTVL.

The V and J genes are TRBV7-3 and TRBJ2-7; tentatively, D is TRBD2 (5 bases). The germline CDR1 and CDR2 sequences are SGHTA and FQGTGA. This CDR3 contains 15 residues. V gave up 1 base and J gave up 1 base, with 11 bases separating them. In nucleotides, the CDR3 is TGTGCCAGCAGCTTAATCCTAGCCGGGTCCTACGAGCAGTACTTC. Translation gives CASSLILAGSYEQYF.

The chain is built from TRBV7-8 and TRBJ1-5; D remains unclear. With 1 base removed from V and 0 bases from J, the gap between germline ends came to 7 bases. The length of the CDR3 is 15 residues. The V gene's germline CDR1 is SGHVS and CDR2 FQNEAQ. The CDR3 protein is CASSLGGDSNQPQHF. The CDR3 DNA reads as TGTGCCAGCAGCTTAGGCGGGGATAGCAATCAGCCCCAGCATTTT.

The V gene is TRBV27, the J gene TRBJ2-7, with a weak D call TRBD1 (6 bases). The germline gives CDR1 MNHEY, CDR2 SMNVEV (reference sequence). Trimming removed 8 bases from V and 4 bases from J, with 12 bases in between. The CDR3 sequence is 12 residues long. CDR3 loop: CASSLGGYEQYF. CDR3 DNA sequence: TGTGCCAGCTCCCTAGGGGGATACGAGCAGTACTTC.

Regarding this clone: Other nucleotide sequences in the sample specify the same CDR3. V is TRBV7-6 and J is TRBJ2-7; tentatively, D is TRBD1 (6 bases). CDR1 and CDR2 (germline): SGHVS, FNYEAQ. The CDR3 is 12 amino acids. Written as DNA, the CDR3 is TGTGCAAGAAGCTTAGTAGGGGGCGAGCAGTACTTC. Its protein product is CARSLVGGEQYF.

The chain carries TRBV14 and TRBJ1-2, with D hard to call. The CDR3 contains 15 residues. The ends were cut back, 0 bases at V and 3 bases at J, with 11 bases in the middle. The germline gives CDR1 SGHDN, CDR2 FVKESK. CDR3 coding DNA: TGTGCCAGCAGCCAAGATTTGACGGGATACTATGGCTACACCTTC. Translating gives CASSQDLTGYYGYTF.

This clone was detected a few times. The junction departs from germline at one end; a sequencing error may be responsible. The rearrangement joins TRBV7-9 to TRBJ2-2; TRBD2 aligns across 10 bases. Germline lookup yields CDR1 SEHNR and CDR2 FQNEAQ (reference sequence). The CDR3 sequence is 18 residues long. CDR3 sequence: CSSSLRGGLAGAAGELFF. The CDR3 DNA is TGTTCCAGCAGCCTCCGAGGAGGGCTAGCGGGGGCTGCCGGGGAGCTGTTTTTT.

The chain has TRBV5-1 and TRBJ2-7; D is possibly TRBD1 (5 bases). Trimming pared 0 bases from V and 0 bases from J, leaving 22 bases between. The CDR3 is made up of 19 amino acids. Germline loops: CDR1 SGHRS, CDR2 YFSETQ. CDR3 region: CASSLAPLAGIQSSYEQYF. Written as DNA, the CDR3 is TGCGCCAGCAGCTTGGCCCCCCTCGCAGGGATTCAAAGCTCCTACGAGCAGTACTTC.

This rearrangement joins TRBV5-5 to TRBJ1-2, with unresolved D. Germline V lookup: CDR1 SGHKS, CDR2 YYEKEE (reference sequence). The CDR3 has 12 amino acids. Trimming removed 1 base at V and 8 bases at J, with 9 bases between. The CDR3 protein is CASSLMEWGYTF. The CDR3 bases are TGTGCCAGCAGCTTGATGGAGTGGGGCTACACCTTC.

The chain combines TRBV6-5 with TRBJ1-1, with 7 bases fitting TRBD1. In germline, CDR1 is MNHEY, CDR2 SVGAGI. With 4 bases clipped from V and 5 bases from J, the junction kept 13 bases outside the gene matches. The length of the CDR3 is 16 residues. CDR3 residues: CASSSGRRGGFTEAFF. The CDR3 DNA is TGTGCCAGCAGTTCTGGCCGGAGAGGGGGCTTTACTGAAGCTTTCTTT.

Details on this clone: At the DNA level, this CDR3 is encoded by other sequences in the same sample as well. The chain uses TRBV15 and TRBJ1-2; 8 bases map to TRBD1. J gave up 4 bases and V 4 bases, and 5 bases lay outside the gene matches. CDR3 length: 14 amino acids. Germline V gene lookup returns CDR1 LNHNV and CDR2 YYDKDF (reference sequence). In DNA form, the CDR3 reads TGTGCCACCAGCACCGGGACAGGAATCTATGGCTACACCTTC. This translates into CATSTGTGIYGYTF.